The source of this T cell receptor (beta chain) is a study of blood T cells in healthy people across ages. The study's findings and limits: Those diversity estimates obtained from one million T cells were thought to be underestimates. Compared with aged donors, long-lived donors showed fewer expanded clones, suggesting selection. Unsorted PBMC material precluded a definitive naive versus antigen-experienced comparison.

The CDR3 extends over 15 amino acids. Germline values: CDR1 MGHDK, CDR2 SYGVNS. V lost 8 bases to trimming and J lost 8 bases; unmatched junction nucleotides: 13. Primers used in a second PCR of roughly 7 to 11 cycles were a sample-barcoded 5' primer and a J-beta primer mix. Each cDNA molecule was tagged by a template-switch adaptor with 12 random nucleotides. TCRdb re-called the 5' RACE reads with MiXCR, one entry per CDR3 protein. The sample yields over a million distinct CDR3 sequences, 40% to 50% seen once. A remark on this clonotype: Its antigen is unidentified.

This chain joins TRBV25-1 and TRBJ1-2, with 11 nucleotides matching TRBD1. The origin of this receptor is a woman younger than 35 in good health. Sequences were obtained from blood. CDR3 nucleotide sequence: TGTGCCAGCTACTCCTCCGGGACAGGGGGGCGGGGCTACACCTTC. Translated: CASYSSGTGGRGYTF.